The 13 T cell receptor beta chains presented below share a single source sample, sequenced in a study of cytomegalovirus exposure and HLA in healthy donors. The PCR employed 60 Vbeta primers together with 13 Jbeta primers. TCRdb's copy holds only in-frame clones and misses some; the assay was immunoSEQ multiplex PCR. This sample yields more than 100,000 clones, of which roughly three fifths are seen a single time; 2.4% belongs to the top ten. Sequencing input: PBMCs. Receptor source: a woman aged 35 to 49 in good health and CMV-seronegative.

This chain joins TRBV10-3 and TRBJ2-1, with D hard to call. CDR1 is ENHRY and CDR2 is SYGVKD in the germline V gene. This CDR3 is built from 15 residues. V shed 7 bases and J shed 0 bases, with 13 bases lying between them. The CDR3 DNA follows: TGTGCCATCATGGAGCGCCCAAGCTCCTACAATGAGCAGTTCTTC. Amino acid sequence: CAIMERPSSYNEQFF.

This clone has more than one count but fewer than ten. The chain recombines TRBV4-1 with TRBJ1-5; TRBD1 might be the D (6 bases). The ends were cut back, 1 base at V and 1 base at J, with 26 bases in the middle. CDR3 length: 21 amino acids. The germline gives CDR1 MGHRA, CDR2 YSYEKL. CDR3 nucleotide sequence: TGCGCCAGCAGCCAAGTTTTTCTTTTGGCCAGGGAGGGGGAGAGCAATCAGCCCCAGCATTTT. It specifies CASSQVFLLAREGESNQPQHF.

The chain joins TRBV7-8 to TRBJ2-7; D is possibly TRBD1 (6 bases). Germline V gene data show CDR1 as SGHVS and CDR2 as FQNEAQ. The CDR3 contains 14 residues. The V end lost 6 bases, the J end lost 3 bases, and 15 bases lay between the germline ends. The CDR3 DNA sequence: TGTGCCAGCAGTCCACCGGGACACCTCTACGAGCAGTACTTC. It codes for CASSPPGHLYEQYF.

The rearrangement links TRBV30 to TRBJ2-5; D is uncertain. This CDR3 comprises 15 residues. V lost 0 bases and J 0 bases, leaving 11 bases between the germline ends. CDR1 GTSNPN and CDR2 SVGIG come from the germline V gene (reference sequence). The CDR3 DNA reads TGTGCCTGGAGTGTACCAGGCACATACCAAGAGACCCAGTACTTC. Protein product: CAWSVPGTYQETQYF. Using reference TRBV30 and TRBJ2-5 for the parts outside the CDR3, the full variable domain is SQTIHQWPATLVQPVGSPLSLECTVEGTSNPNLYWYRQAAGRGLQLLFYSVGIGQISSEVPQNLSASRPQDRQFILSSKKLLLSDSGFYLCAWSVPGTYQETQYFGPGTRLLVL.

The rearrangement joins TRBV28 to TRBJ1-2; 7 nucleotides align to TRBD1. V was clipped by 5 bases and J by 3 bases; unmatched bases: 12. The germline gives CDR1 MDHEN, CDR2 SYDVKM. CDR3 length: 16 residues. The chain's CDR3 is CASSTRRGWEDYGYTF. DNA for the CDR3: TGTGCCAGCAGTACTCGCAGGGGGTGGGAAGACTATGGCTACACCTTC.

The genes are TRBV27 and TRBJ1-2; D possibly corresponds to TRBD1 (6 bases). The germline V and J ends were trimmed by 4 bases and 2 bases, with 11 bases remaining between them. Germline values: CDR1 MNHEY, CDR2 SMNVEV (reference sequence). This CDR3 has 14 amino acids. In DNA form, the CDR3 reads TGTGCCAGCAGTTCGGGTGGACAGAACTATGGCTACACCTTC. Translated, it gives CASSSGGQNYGYTF.

The genes are TRBV13 and TRBJ1-2; D possibly corresponds to TRBD1 (5 bases). The germline CDR1 and CDR2 sequences are PRHDT and FYEKMQ (reference sequence). Between the trimmed V and J ends, which lost 5 bases and 6 bases, there was a span of 16 bases. CDR3 length equals 14 residues. CDR3: CASSQGGFRDGYTF. CDR3 bases: TGTGCCAGCAGCCAGGGAGGGTTTAGGGATGGCTACACCTTC.

The chain carries TRBV30 and TRBJ2-7; maybe TRBD2 (5 bases). Trimming took 4 bases from V and 5 from J, leaving 12 bases between them. Germline lookup yields CDR1 GTSNPN and CDR2 SVGIG (reference sequence). The length of the CDR3 is 12 residues. The CDR3 bases are TGTGCCTGGAATAGAGGGATGGACGAGCAGTACTTC. Translating it yields CAWNRGMDEQYF.

V and J are TRBV2 and TRBJ2-1, with D perhaps matching TRBD2 (6 bases). Trimming left V 1 base short and J 2 bases short, with 9 bases between. The CDR3 length is 15 residues. Germline V CDR1 and CDR2: SNHLY, FYNNEI. CDR3: CASSEEGGTYNEQFF. In DNA form, the CDR3 reads TGTGCCAGCAGTGAAGAAGGCGGGACCTACAATGAGCAGTTCTTC.

The chain joins TRBV28 to TRBJ1-4; 7 nucleotides agree with TRBD1. J gave up 2 bases and V 3 bases, and 3 bases lay outside the gene matches. Germline CDR1 is MDHEN and CDR2 is SYDVKM. The CDR3 consists of 15 residues. In DNA form, the CDR3 reads TGTGCCAGCAGTTTGTCACAGGGGACTAATGAAAAACTGTTTTTT. It codes for CASSLSQGTNEKLFF.

The V gene is TRBV4-1, the J gene TRBJ2-1; 9 bases fit TRBD2. CDR1 is MGHRA and CDR2 is YSYEKL in the germline V gene. This CDR3 is 16 amino acids long. Trimming took 1 base from V and 4 from J; bases not matched to a gene: 5. CDR3 in DNA: TGCGCCAGCAGCCAAGTAGTAAGCGGGGGGTACAATGAGCAGTTCTTC. It specifies CASSQVVSGGYNEQFF.

The rearrangement joins TRBV4-3 to TRBJ2-2; 8 nucleotides align to TRBD2. V gave up 0 bases and J gave up 3 bases; unmatched junction bases: 9. Germline CDR1 LGHNA, CDR2 YSLEER. CDR3 length equals 18 residues. The DNA for the CDR3 is TGCGCCAGCAGCCAAGATCGTGGAGGGCGGGGGGACACCGGGGAGCTGTTTTTT. Protein: CASSQDRGGRGDTGELFF.

The chain has TRBV27 and TRBJ1-1, with TRBD1 as a possible D gene (5 bases). The CDR3 consists of 12 residues. Germline CDR1 is MNHEY and CDR2 is SMNVEV (reference sequence). V lost 6 bases and J 8 bases, leaving 13 bases between the germline ends. As DNA, the CDR3 is TGTGCCAGCAGCCGTTGGGGCAGAGAAGCTTTCTTT. Translated, it gives CASSRWGREAFF.